Detailed here is one T cell receptor beta chain. Clones were sequenced by immunoSEQ multiplex PCR, and TCRdb holds only the in-frame ones, with some missing. The repertoire holds several thousand clones, over 60% seen once, with roughly 69% in the top ten. The data were obtained in a study of sequential checkpoint blockade in melanoma. The wider study: Patients were randomized 1:1 to nivolumab-then-ipilimumab or ipilimumab-then-nivolumab first-line. Maintenance nivolumab came after either treatment sequence.

Germline V CDR1 and CDR2: MRHNA, SNTAGT. Deletions cut 4 bases from V and 5 bases from J, with 11 bases between. CDR3 length: 14 amino acids. Treatment in this sample: randomized to nivolumab then ipilimumab (arm A) or the reverse (arm B). No patient had prior DNA-damaging chemotherapy. Live CD3+CD8+ CD19− CD56− cells were sorted from PBMCs. The source was CD8+ T cells sorted from blood (inferred from file names), collected from a patient given nivolumab and ipilimumab in sequence. This clonotype originated in a human donor with melanoma. This chain connects TRBV6-4 to TRBJ2-2; no definite D call. CDR3 nucleotide sequence: TGTGCCAGCAGTGTTGTGGCCGGGACCGGGGAGCTGTTTTTT. Protein: CASSVVAGTGELFF.